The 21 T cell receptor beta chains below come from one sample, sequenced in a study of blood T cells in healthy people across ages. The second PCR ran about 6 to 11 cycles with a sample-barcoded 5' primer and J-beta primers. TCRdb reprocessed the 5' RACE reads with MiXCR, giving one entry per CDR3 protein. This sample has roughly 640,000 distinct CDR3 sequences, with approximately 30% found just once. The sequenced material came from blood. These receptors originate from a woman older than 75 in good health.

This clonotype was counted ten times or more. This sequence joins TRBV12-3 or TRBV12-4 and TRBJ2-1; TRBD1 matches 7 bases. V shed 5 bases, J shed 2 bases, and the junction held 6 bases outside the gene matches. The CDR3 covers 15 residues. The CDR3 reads CASSMTGPPYNEQFF. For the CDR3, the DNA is TGTGCCAGCAGTATGACAGGGCCCCCCTACAATGAGCAGTTCTTC.

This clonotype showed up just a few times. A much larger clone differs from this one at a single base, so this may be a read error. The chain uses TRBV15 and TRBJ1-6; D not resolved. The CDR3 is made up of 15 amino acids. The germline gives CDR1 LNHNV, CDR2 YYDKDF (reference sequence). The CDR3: CATSRSDAANSPPHF. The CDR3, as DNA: TGTGCCACCAGCAGGTCGGACGCGGCGAATTCACCCCCCCACTTT.

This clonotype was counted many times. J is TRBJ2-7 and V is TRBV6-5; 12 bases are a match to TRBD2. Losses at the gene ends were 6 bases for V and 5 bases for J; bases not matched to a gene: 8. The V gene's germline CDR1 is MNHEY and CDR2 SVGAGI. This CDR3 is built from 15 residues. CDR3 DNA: TGTGCCAGCAGGCTGACTAGCGGGGGTGGCAACGAGCAGTACTTC. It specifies CASRLTSGGGNEQYF.

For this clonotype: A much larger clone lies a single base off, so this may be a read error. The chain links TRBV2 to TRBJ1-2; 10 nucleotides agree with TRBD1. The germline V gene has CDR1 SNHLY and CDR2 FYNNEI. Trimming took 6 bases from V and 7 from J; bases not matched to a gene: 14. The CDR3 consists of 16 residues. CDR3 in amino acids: CASSPGTGVSLGGYTF. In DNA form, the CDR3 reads TGTGCCAGCAGCCCCGGGACAGGGGTCTCTTTGGGTGGCTACACCTTC.

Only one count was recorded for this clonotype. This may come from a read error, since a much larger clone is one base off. CDR3 loop: CASSPAHGRNQLQHF. CDR3 nucleotides: TGTGCCAGCAGCCCGGCACACGGGCGGAATCAGCTCCAGCATTTT. The chain joins TRBV7-2 to TRBJ1-5; D gene unclear. This CDR3 is built from 15 residues. Germline V gene sequence: CDR1 SGHTA, CDR2 FQGNSA.

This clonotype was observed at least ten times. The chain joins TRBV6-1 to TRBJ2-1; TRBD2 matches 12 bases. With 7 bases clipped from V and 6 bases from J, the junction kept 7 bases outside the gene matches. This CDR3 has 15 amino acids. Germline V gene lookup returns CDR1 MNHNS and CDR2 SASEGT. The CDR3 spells CASTWTSGASNEQFF. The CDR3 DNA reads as TGTGCCAGCACGTGGACTAGCGGGGCCAGCAATGAGCAGTTCTTC.

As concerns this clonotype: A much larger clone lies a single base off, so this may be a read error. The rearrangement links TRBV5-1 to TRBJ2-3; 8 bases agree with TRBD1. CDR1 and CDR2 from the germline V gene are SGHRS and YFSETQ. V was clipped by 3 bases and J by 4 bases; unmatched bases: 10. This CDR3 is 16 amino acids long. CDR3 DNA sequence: TGCGCCAGCAGCTCGTCGAGACAGGGGAGACCAGATACGCAGTATTTT. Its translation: CASSSSRQGRPDTQYF.

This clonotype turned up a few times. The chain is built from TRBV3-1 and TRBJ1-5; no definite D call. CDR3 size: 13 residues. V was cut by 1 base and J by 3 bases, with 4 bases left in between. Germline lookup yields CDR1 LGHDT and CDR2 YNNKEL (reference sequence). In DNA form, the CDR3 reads TGTGCCAGCAGCCAAGGGGCCAATCAGCCCCAGCATTTT. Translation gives CASSQGANQPQHF.

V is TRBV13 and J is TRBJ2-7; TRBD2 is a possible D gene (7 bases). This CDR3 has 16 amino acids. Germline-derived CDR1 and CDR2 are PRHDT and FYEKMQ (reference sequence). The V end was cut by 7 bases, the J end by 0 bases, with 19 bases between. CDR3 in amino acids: CASNPGGHLPSYEQYF. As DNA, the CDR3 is TGTGCCAGCAACCCCGGGGGGCACCTCCCCTCCTACGAGCAGTACTTC.

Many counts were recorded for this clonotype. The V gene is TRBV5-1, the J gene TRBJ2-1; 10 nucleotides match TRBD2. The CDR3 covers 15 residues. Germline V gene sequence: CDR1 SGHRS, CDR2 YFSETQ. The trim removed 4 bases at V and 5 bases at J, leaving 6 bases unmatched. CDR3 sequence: CASSSVAGGNNEQFF. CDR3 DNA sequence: TGCGCCAGCAGCAGCGTAGCGGGGGGAAACAATGAGCAGTTCTTC.

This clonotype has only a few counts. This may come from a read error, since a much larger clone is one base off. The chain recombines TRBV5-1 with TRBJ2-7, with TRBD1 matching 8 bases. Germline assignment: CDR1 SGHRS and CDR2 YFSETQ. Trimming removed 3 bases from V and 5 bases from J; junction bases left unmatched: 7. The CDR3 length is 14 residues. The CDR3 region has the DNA TGCGCCAGCAGCTGGGAGGACAGGGTGCACGAGCAGTACTTC. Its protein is CASSWEDRVHEQYF.

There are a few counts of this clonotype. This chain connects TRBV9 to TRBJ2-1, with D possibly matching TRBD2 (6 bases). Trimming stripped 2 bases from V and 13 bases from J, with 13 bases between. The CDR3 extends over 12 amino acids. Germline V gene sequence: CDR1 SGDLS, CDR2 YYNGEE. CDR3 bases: TGTGCCAGCAGCGTCGGGGGTGAGACCCAGTTCTTC. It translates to CASSVGGETQFF.

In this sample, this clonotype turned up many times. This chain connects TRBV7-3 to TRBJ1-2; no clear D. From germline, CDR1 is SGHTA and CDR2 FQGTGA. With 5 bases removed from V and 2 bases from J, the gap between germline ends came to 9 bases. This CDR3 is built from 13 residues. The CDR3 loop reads CASSPLANYGYTF. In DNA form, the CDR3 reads TGTGCCAGCAGCCCGCTTGCAAACTATGGCTACACCTTC.

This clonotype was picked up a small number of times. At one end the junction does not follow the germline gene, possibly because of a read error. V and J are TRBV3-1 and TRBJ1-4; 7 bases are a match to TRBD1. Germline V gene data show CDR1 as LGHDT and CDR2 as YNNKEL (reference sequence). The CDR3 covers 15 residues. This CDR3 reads CASSPNRGNNEKRFF. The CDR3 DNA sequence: TGTGCCAGCAGCCCCAACAGGGGCAATAATGAAAAACGGTTTTTT.

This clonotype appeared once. The CDR3 coding sequence is TGCAGTGCTAGGGCGGACAGCACAGATACGCAGTATTTT. This sequence encodes CSARADSTDTQYF. V gene TRBV20-1 combines with J gene TRBJ2-3; D ambiguous. Per the germline V gene, CDR1 is DFQATT and CDR2 is SNEGSKA (reference sequence). The CDR3 has 13 residues. V was shortened by 3 bases and J by 0 bases, with 7 bases between the two germline ends.

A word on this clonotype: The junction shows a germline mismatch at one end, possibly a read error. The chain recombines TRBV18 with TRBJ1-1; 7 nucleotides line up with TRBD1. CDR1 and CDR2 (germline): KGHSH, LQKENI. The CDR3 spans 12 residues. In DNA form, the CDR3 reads TGTGCCAGCACGGGACAGAACACCGAAGCTTTCTTT. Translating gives CASTGQNTEAFF.

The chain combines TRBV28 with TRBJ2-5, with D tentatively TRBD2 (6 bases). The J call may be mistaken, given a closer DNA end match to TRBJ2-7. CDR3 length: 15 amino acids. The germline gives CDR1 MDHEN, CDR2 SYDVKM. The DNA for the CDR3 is TGTGCCAGCAGTTTTTCGCTAGGCGGGAACTACGAGCAGTACTTC. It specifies CASSFSLGGNYEQYF.

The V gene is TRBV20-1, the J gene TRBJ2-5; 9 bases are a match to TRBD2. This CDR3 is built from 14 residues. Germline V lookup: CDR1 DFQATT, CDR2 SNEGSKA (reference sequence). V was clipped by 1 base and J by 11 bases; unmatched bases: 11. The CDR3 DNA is TGCAGTGCTAGAGCCGGGACTAGCTACAATGAGCAGTACTTC. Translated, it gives CSARAGTSYNEQYF.

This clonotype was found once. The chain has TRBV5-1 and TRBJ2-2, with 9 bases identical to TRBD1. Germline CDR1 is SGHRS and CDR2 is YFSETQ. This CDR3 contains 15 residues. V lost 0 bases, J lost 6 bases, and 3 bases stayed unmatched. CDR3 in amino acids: CASSLGDRDAGELFF. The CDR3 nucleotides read TGCGCCAGCAGCTTGGGGGACAGGGACGCCGGGGAGCTGTTTTTT.

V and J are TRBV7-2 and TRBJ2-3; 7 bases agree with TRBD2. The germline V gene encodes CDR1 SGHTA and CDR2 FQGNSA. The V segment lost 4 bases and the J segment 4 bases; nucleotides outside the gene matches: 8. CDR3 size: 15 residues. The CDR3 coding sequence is TGTGCCAGCAGCTCCTGGGGGGAGGGCGCAGATACGCAGTATTTT. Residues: CASSSWGEGADTQYF.

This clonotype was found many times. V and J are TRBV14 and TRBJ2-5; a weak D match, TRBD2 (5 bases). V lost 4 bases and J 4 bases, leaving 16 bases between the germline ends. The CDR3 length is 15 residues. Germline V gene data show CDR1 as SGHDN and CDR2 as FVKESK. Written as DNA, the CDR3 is TGTGCCAGCAGCCTCTACAGAGTTGCGGGAGAGACCCAGTACTTC. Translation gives CASSLYRVAGETQYF.